This is a list of T cell receptor beta chains from one sample in a study of blood T cells in healthy people across ages. TCRdb re-analysed the 5' RACE reads in MiXCR, keeping a single row per CDR3 protein. The sample has under 2 million distinct CDR3 sequences; around 36% are singletons. The material sequenced was blood. The receptors come from a young woman in good health. The CDR3 runs from the conserved cysteine through the conserved F or W. D genes are given only for firm matches. Clone size, where shown, is once, few, many, or a class for clones that have expanded.

V	D	J	size	CDR3	DNA
TRBV27	TRBD1	TRBJ2-7	NA	CASSPSRGQTTYEQYF	TGTGCCAGCAGTCCGTCCAGGGGGCAAACTACCTACGAGCAGTACTTC
TRBV27	TRBD2	TRBJ2-2	NA	CASSWLTSGRGVGELFF	TGTGCCAGCAGTTGGCTGACTAGCGGGAGAGGGGTCGGGGAGCTGTTTTTT
TRBV27	NA	TRBJ2-5	NA	CACKGPPFQETQYF	TGTGCCTGCAAGGGGCCGCCCTTCCAAGAGACCCAGTACTTC
TRBV7-9	NA	TRBJ2-5	few	CASSAGRLKETQYF	TGTGCCAGCAGTGCGGGACGACTGAAAGAGACCCAGTACTTC
TRBV28	NA	TRBJ2-1	NA	CASSTYNLHPYNEQFF	TGTGCCAGCAGTACCTACAATCTCCATCCGTACAATGAGCAGTTCTTC
TRBV7-9	NA	TRBJ2-6	many	CASSPRESGANVLTF	TGTGCCAGCAGCCCGCGAGAATCTGGGGCCAACGTCCTGACTTTC
TRBV28	NA	TRBJ2-7	many	CASSLFQGNYEQYF	TGTGCCAGCAGTTTATTTCAGGGGAACTACGAGCAGTACTTC
TRBV25-1	TRBD1	TRBJ2-5	NA	CASSETTGGAETQYF	TGTGCCAGCAGTGAAACTACAGGGGGCGCGGAGACCCAGTACTTC
TRBV27	NA	TRBJ2-7	few	CASSLYPIEGPSSYEQYF	TGTGCCAGCAGTTTATACCCCATTGAAGGGCCTAGCTCCTACGAGCAGTACTTC
TRBV28	TRBD2	TRBJ2-1	NA	CASRDSGGSYNEQFF	TGTGCCAGCAGAGATAGCGGGGGCTCCTACAATGAGCAGTTCTTC
TRBV5-1	NA	TRBJ2-7	NA	CASSSGGRAEYEQYF	TGCGCCAGCAGCTCTGGGGGCAGGGCGGAATACGAGCAGTACTTC
TRBV29-1	NA	TRBJ1-1	few	CSVVRGRRTEAFF	TGCAGCGTCGTGAGGGGAAGAAGGACTGAAGCTTTCTTT
TRBV18	NA	TRBJ1-6	NA	CASSSRGDSPLHF	TGTGCCAGCTCATCCCGGGGCGATTCACCCCTCCACTTT
TRBV4-1	TRBD1	TRBJ2-5	few	CASSQGGRIGAGGRQETQYF	TGCGCCAGCAGCCAAGGGGGAAGGATAGGGGCAGGGGGCCGTCAAGAGACCCAGTACTTC
TRBV7-3	TRBD1	TRBJ1-2	many	CASSSTVSGGQQGGYTF	TGTGCCAGCAGCTCAACAGTATCAGGGGGGCAACAGGGTGGCTACACCTTC
TRBV5-6	NA	TRBJ2-5	NA	CASSLDAKETQYF	TGTGCCAGCAGCTTGGACGCAAAAGAGACCCAGTACTTC
TRBV20-1	NA	TRBJ2-3	NA	CSATPTGRGTDTQYF	TGCAGTGCTACCCCTACAGGGCGGGGAACAGATACGCAGTATTTT
TRBV28	NA	TRBJ2-3	NA	CASSSENRLGDTQYF	TGTGCCAGCAGTTCGGAGAACAGATTGGGAGATACGCAGTATTTT
TRBV4-1	NA	TRBJ2-1	few	CASSLQTTYNEQFF	TGCGCCAGCAGCCTCCAGACTACCTACAATGAGCAGTTCTTC
TRBV7-3	NA	TRBJ2-1	NA	CASSLKTEPYNEQFF	TGTGCCAGCAGCTTAAAGACAGAGCCCTACAATGAGCAGTTCTTC
TRBV28	NA	TRBJ2-1	few	CASSRDGGSYNEQFF	TGTGCCAGCAGCAGGGACGGGGGCTCCTACAATGAGCAGTTCTTC
TRBV5-4	NA	TRBJ2-5	NA	CASSRGALPGEQYF	TGTGCCAGCAGTCGGGGGGCCCTCCCTGGGGAGCAGTACTTC
TRBV28	NA	TRBJ2-7	NA	CASIPAGTVYEQYF	TGTGCCAGCATTCCCGCCGGGACGGTCTACGAGCAGTACTTC
TRBV5-5	NA	TRBJ1-2	NA	CASSRGGIAGREGYTF	TGTGCCAGCAGCCGAGGGGGTATTGCGGGACGAGAGGGCTACACCTTC
TRBV20-1	NA	TRBJ1-5	NA	CSAAGIIGNQPQHF	TGCAGTGCTGCCGGGATAATAGGGAATCAGCCCCAGCATTTT
TRBV12-3/TRBV12-4	NA	TRBJ2-3	many	CASSQAYLSDTQYF	TGTGCCAGCAGTCAAGCATACCTTTCAGATACGCAGTATTTT
TRBV7-6	NA	TRBJ2-2	NA	CASSSGVGELFF	TGTGCCAGCAGCTCCGGGGTGGGGGAGCTGTTTTTT
TRBV6-2/TRBV6-3	TRBD1	TRBJ1-5	few	CASSPPGTGIQPQHF	TGTGCCAGCAGTCCCCCCGGGACAGGTATACAGCCCCAGCATTTT
TRBV4-1	NA	TRBJ1-2	NA	CASSNGGSDYGYTF	TGCGCCAGCAGTAACGGGGGCAGCGACTATGGCTACACCTTC
TRBV12-3/TRBV12-4	NA	TRBJ2-7	many	CASSLAGPSYEQYF	TGCGCCAGCAGCTTGGCGGGGCCCTCCTACGAGCAGTACTTC
TRBV11-2	NA	TRBJ1-2	few	CASSSVRGYTF	TGTGCCAGCAGCTCAGTTCGGGGCTACACCTTC
TRBV28	NA	TRBJ1-2	many	CASRVLSPSGRGGYTF	TGTGCCAGCAGAGTTTTGTCCCCTAGTGGAAGAGGCGGCTACACCTTC
TRBV6-2/TRBV6-3	NA	TRBJ1-2	NA	CASSYRQDPYGYTF	TGTGCCAGCAGTTATCGGCAGGATCCCTATGGCTACACCTTC
TRBV2	TRBD1	TRBJ1-1	NA	CASREGQFSIAREAFF	TGTGCCAGCAGAGAGGGACAGTTCTCTATCGCCCGTGAAGCTTTCTTT
TRBV4-1	NA	TRBJ2-1	NA	CASSQGGLKTYNEQFF	TGCGCCAGCAGCCAAGGGGGACTTAAAACTTACAATGAGCAGTTCTTC
TRBV7-2	NA	TRBJ1-5	NA	CASSPESRTPQHF	TGTGCCAGCAGCCCCGAATCAAGGACGCCCCAGCATTTT
TRBV20-1	TRBD2	TRBJ2-3	NA	CSASSRRGLGRGDTQYF	TGCAGTGCTAGCTCACGTAGGGGACTAGGTCGTGGAGATACGCAGTATTTT
TRBV5-8	NA	TRBJ1-1	NA	CASSLYNTEAFF	TGTGCCAGCAGCTTGTACAACACTGAAGCTTTCTTT
TRBV28	TRBD1	TRBJ2-1	NA	CASRSGQGAYNEQFF	TGTGCCAGCAGATCGGGACAGGGGGCTTACAATGAGCAGTTCTTC
TRBV29-1	NA	TRBJ2-3	few	CSVKVSRGPTDTQYF	TGCAGCGTTAAAGTATCCAGGGGCCCCACAGATACGCAGTATTTT
TRBV7-7	TRBD2	TRBJ2-1	NA	CASSPAGLAAYNEQFF	TGTGCCAGCAGCCCAGCTGGACTAGCGGCTTACAATGAGCAGTTCTTC
TRBV15	NA	TRBJ2-3	many	CATSRARTRALGDTQYF	TGTGCCACCAGCAGAGCCCGGACACGGGCTCTGGGGGATACGCAGTATTTT
TRBV20-1	NA	TRBJ2-3	NA	CSARSASANTDTQYF	TGCAGTGCTAGGTCGGCTAGCGCCAACACAGATACGCAGTATTTT
TRBV9	TRBD2	TRBJ2-5	NA	CASTQAGGKQETQYF	TGTGCCAGCACGCAAGCGGGGGGAAAACAAGAGACCCAGTACTTC
TRBV29-1	TRBD1	TRBJ1-3	NA	CSARDSLTAGNTIYF	TGCAGCGCACGGGACAGCCTGACGGCTGGAAACACCATATATTTT
TRBV4-2	NA	TRBJ2-7	NA	CASSQVAPTIHEQYF	TGTGCCAGCAGCCAAGTGGCTCCGACTATCCACGAGCAGTACTTC
TRBV20-1	NA	TRBJ2-6	NA	CSAVPGANVLTF	TGCAGTGCCGTCCCTGGGGCCAACGTCCTGACTTTC
TRBV3-1	NA	TRBJ1-2	NA	CASSQRTGWNGYTF	TGTGCCAGCAGCCAACGAACAGGGTGGAATGGCTACACCTTC
TRBV21-1	NA	TRBJ2-7	NA	CASSKELRDSPYEQYF	TGTGCCAGCAGCAAAGAGCTCCGGGACAGCCCTTACGAGCAGTACTTC
TRBV12-3/TRBV12-4	TRBD1	TRBJ2-6	NA	CASSPGQGAYGANVLTF	TGTGCCAGCAGTCCCGGACAGGGGGCGTATGGGGCCAACGTCCTGACTTTC
TRBV10-3	TRBD2	TRBJ2-5	NA	CAISESVRGGQMEREAQYF	TGTGCCATCAGTGAGTCAGTAAGAGGGGGCCAGATGGAGCGGGAGGCCCAGTACTTC
TRBV20-1	NA	TRBJ1-1	NA	CSARMGKGAEAFF	TGCAGTGCTAGAATGGGGAAGGGCGCTGAAGCTTTCTTT
TRBV7-2	NA	TRBJ2-7	NA	CASRAGASLEQYF	TGTGCCAGCAGGGCAGGGGCTTCCCTCGAGCAGTACTTC
TRBV27	NA	TRBJ2-5	NA	CASSFWGSDQETQYF	TGTGCCAGCAGTTTTTGGGGCAGCGACCAAGAGACCCAGTACTTC
TRBV2	NA	TRBJ1-1	few	CASSERSLVGDTEAFF	TGTGCCAGCAGTGAAAGGTCCCTGGTCGGGGACACTGAAGCTTTCTTT
TRBV7-2	NA	TRBJ1-5	NA	CASSLKAHQPQHF	TGTGCCAGCAGCTTAAAGGCTCATCAGCCCCAGCATTTT
TRBV2	TRBD2	TRBJ2-3	NA	CASARGVAGATDTQYF	TGTGCCAGCGCGAGGGGGGTAGCGGGAGCCACAGATACGCAGTATTTT
TRBV27	NA	TRBJ1-4	NA	CASKRTGHPGNNEKLFF	TGTGCCAGCAAACGGACCGGGCATCCCGGAAATAATGAAAAACTGTTTTTT
TRBV4-1	TRBD1	TRBJ1-5	few	CASSHTQGVGQPQHF	TGCGCCAGCAGCCACACCCAGGGGGTAGGTCAGCCCCAGCATTTT